This TCR beta chain was profiled in a study of OX40 agonist ivuxolimab in advanced cancers. Study findings and constraints: At 0.1 to 3.0 mg/kg, clonal expansion of CD4+ and CD8+ blood T cells had occurred by week 6.

Clones were sequenced by immunoSEQ multiplex PCR, and TCRdb holds only the in-frame ones, with some missing. The table records 55,000 to 70,000 clones, 84% of them present only once. Patients with autoimmune history or systemic immunosuppression were excluded. CDR1 and CDR2 from the germline V gene are LNHDA and SQIVND (reference sequence). The CDR3 loop spans 13 amino acids. V was clipped by 3 bases and J by 8 bases, with 13 bases between them. As for this clone: Antigen: not known.

Specimen: CD4+ or CD8+ T cells sorted from blood, collected in a trial of the OX40 agonist ivuxolimab. The TCR originated in an adult with an advanced solid tumor such as melanoma, head and neck, liver or kidney cancer. The chain links TRBV19 to TRBJ1-2; perhaps TRBD1 as D (6 bases). CDR3 loop: CASSIGAGEGYTF. The CDR3 DNA reads as TGTGCCAGTAGTATTGGGGCAGGGGAAGGCTACACCTTC.